This T cell receptor beta chain was sequenced in a study of CD8 T cells in Susac syndrome. About the study: When blood was drawn, patients with Susac syndrome were on intravenous immunoglobulin alone, on corticosteroids, or therapy-naive.

After extraction with the RNeasy kit, roughly 0.45 to 1 ug of the RNA was reverse transcribed using random hexamers. TCRdb called the immunoSEQ multiplex PCR reads again in MiXCR, with one record for every CDR3 protein. The sample yields some 190,000 distinct CDR3 sequences, around 93% seen once. The CDR3 is 16 amino acids. CDR1 is DFQATT and CDR2 is SNEGSKA in the germline V gene (reference sequence). V was pared by 3 bases and J by 2 bases, with 12 bases of the junction left unmatched. The authors negatively isolated CD8+ and CD4+ T cells and FACS-enriched TEMRA cells. The clonotype comes from a human donor with Susac syndrome. The rearrangement joins TRBV20-1 to TRBJ2-5; the match to TRBD2 covers 7 bases. The sample was CD4+ T cells from PBMCs. CDR3 nucleotides: TGCAGTGCTAGGTCATGGGAGGGATGGGGTCAAGAGACCCAGTACTTC. Translating it yields CSARSWEGWGQETQYF.